The rows below give T cell receptor beta chains drawn from one sample of a study of cytomegalovirus exposure and HLA in healthy donors. Clones were sequenced by immunoSEQ multiplex PCR, and TCRdb holds only the in-frame ones, with some missing. Of under 150,000 clones detected, roughly 80% appear once; the ten largest clones hold less than 3.5%. Sequenced sample: PBMCs. The source of these receptors is a man aged 40-50 years in good health and CMV-seropositive. Both conserved end residues are part of each CDR3. A D gene is named only where the DNA matches it firmly. The size field is filled for only some rows; it gives once, few, many or a size class.

j_gene: TRBJ2-7
abundance: .
v_gene: TRBV15
d_gene: TRBD1
CDR3nt: TGTGCCACCAAAAGAGGGGGCAGCTCCTACGAGCAGTACTTC
CDR3aa: CATKRGGSSYEQYF

j_gene: TRBJ1-5
abundance: .
v_gene: TRBV6-1
d_gene: .
CDR3nt: TGTGCCAGCACAGGGAACCCTTATAGCAATCAGCCCCAGCATTTT
CDR3aa: CASTGNPYSNQPQHF

j_gene: TRBJ2-7
abundance: .
v_gene: TRBV9
d_gene: TRBD1
CDR3nt: TGTGCCAGCAGCGCGAGGGGACAGGTCTACGAGCAGTACTTC
CDR3aa: CASSARGQVYEQYF

j_gene: TRBJ1-5
abundance: once
v_gene: TRBV28
d_gene: .
CDR3nt: TGTGCCAGCCAATCAGGGTCAAGCCAGCCCCAGCATTTT
CDR3aa: CASQSGSSQPQHF

j_gene: TRBJ1-5
abundance: .
v_gene: TRBV2
d_gene: TRBD1
CDR3nt: TGTGCCACCAGTACAGGGGAGGATCAGCCCCAGCATTTT
CDR3aa: CATSTGEDQPQHF

j_gene: TRBJ2-7
abundance: .
v_gene: TRBV6-4
d_gene: TRBD2
CDR3nt: TGTGCCAGCAGTTCCGGGACTAGCGACGAGCAGTACTTC
CDR3aa: CASSSGTSDEQYF

j_gene: TRBJ2-5
abundance: .
v_gene: TRBV6-5
d_gene: TRBD2
CDR3nt: TGTGCCAGCAGTTACGGGTGGGAGGGCATTGGGACCCAGTACTTC
CDR3aa: CASSYGWEGIGTQYF

j_gene: TRBJ2-7
abundance: .
v_gene: TRBV7-3
d_gene: TRBD1
CDR3nt: TGTGCCAGCAGCTTCCAGTCCCGAGGGTCGACAGGGAGCTCCTACGAGCAGTACTTC
CDR3aa: CASSFQSRGSTGSSYEQYF

j_gene: TRBJ2-1
abundance: .
v_gene: TRBV7-7
d_gene: TRBD1
CDR3nt: TGTGCCAGCAGCTTAGAACAGGGGGCCTATGAGCAGTTCTTC
CDR3aa: CASSLEQGAYEQFF

j_gene: TRBJ2-5
abundance: .
v_gene: TRBV6-6
d_gene: .
CDR3nt: TGTGCCAGCAGTGGACTTCTAGGGGAGACCCAGTACTTC
CDR3aa: CASSGLLGETQYF

j_gene: TRBJ1-1
abundance: .
v_gene: TRBV25-1
d_gene: .
CDR3nt: TGTGCCAGCAGTGATCCCGGGTCTAACACTGAAGCTTTCTTT
CDR3aa: CASSDPGSNTEAFF

j_gene: TRBJ1-5
abundance: .
v_gene: TRBV29-1
d_gene: .
CDR3nt: TGCAGCGTTGCTACGGAGCCGCGTCAGCCCCAGCATTTT
CDR3aa: CSVATEPRQPQHF

j_gene: TRBJ2-7
abundance: .
v_gene: TRBV19
d_gene: TRBD1
CDR3nt: TGTGCCAGTAGCACGGGACAGGGATCCTACGAGCAGTACTTC
CDR3aa: CASSTGQGSYEQYF

j_gene: TRBJ2-3
abundance: .
v_gene: TRBV28
d_gene: TRBD1
CDR3nt: TGTGCCAGCAGTTCTCCCGGGACAGGGGGGTGGACAGATACGCAGTATTTT
CDR3aa: CASSSPGTGGWTDTQYF

j_gene: TRBJ2-5
abundance: few
v_gene: TRBV7-9
d_gene: TRBD1
CDR3nt: TGTGCCAGCAGCCCCCGGGACAGTGTTGGGTCCCAGTACTTC
CDR3aa: CASSPRDSVGSQYF

j_gene: TRBJ2-7
abundance: .
v_gene: TRBV6-5
d_gene: TRBD2
CDR3nt: TGTGCCAGCAGTTCGGGACTAGCGGGAGCCTACGAGCAGTACTTC
CDR3aa: CASSSGLAGAYEQYF

j_gene: TRBJ2-1
abundance: .
v_gene: TRBV29-1
d_gene: .
CDR3nt: TGCAGCGTTGAATACGGCCTAACCCGCGGTGAGCAGTTCTTC
CDR3aa: CSVEYGLTRGEQFF

j_gene: TRBJ1-3
abundance: few
v_gene: TRBV13
d_gene: .
CDR3nt: TGTGCCAGCAGCTTGGGGCAGGCAGCAGCGAACACCATATATTTT
CDR3aa: CASSLGQAAANTIYF

j_gene: TRBJ2-7
abundance: .
v_gene: TRBV7-8
d_gene: .
CDR3nt: TGTGCCAGCAGCTTAGTTGGCCTGACCTACGAGCAGTACTTC
CDR3aa: CASSLVGLTYEQYF

j_gene: TRBJ2-4
abundance: .
v_gene: TRBV6-1
d_gene: TRBD2
CDR3nt: TGTGCCAGCAGTGAGGGGAGGGGCAACCTAGCCAAAAACATTCAGTACTTC
CDR3aa: CASSEGRGNLAKNIQYF

j_gene: TRBJ2-3
abundance: .
v_gene: TRBV5-4
d_gene: .
CDR3nt: TGTGCCAGCAGTCCAAAGGCACAGTCTAGCACAGATACGCAGTATTTT
CDR3aa: CASSPKAQSSTDTQYF

j_gene: TRBJ1-2
abundance: .
v_gene: TRBV4-2
d_gene: TRBD1
CDR3nt: TGTGCCAGCAGCGATCGCGGACAGGCCTATGGCTACACCTTC
CDR3aa: CASSDRGQAYGYTF

j_gene: TRBJ2-7
abundance: .
v_gene: TRBV21-1
d_gene: .
CDR3nt: TGTGCCAGCAGCAAATGCCACTTTGGGGGCGACAAGGCAAAGACCTACGAGCAGTACTTC
CDR3aa: CASSKCHFGGDKAKTYEQYF

j_gene: TRBJ2-5
abundance: .
v_gene: TRBV29-1
d_gene: TRBD1
CDR3nt: TGCAGCGTTGAAGGGGATAGGGACAGGGGATCGGAGACCCAGTACTTC
CDR3aa: CSVEGDRDRGSETQYF

j_gene: TRBJ1-1
abundance: .
v_gene: TRBV7-6
d_gene: .
CDR3nt: TGTGCCAGCATGCGGGGGACCCCCCCGGACACTGAAGCTTTCTTT
CDR3aa: CASMRGTPPDTEAFF

j_gene: TRBJ2-7
abundance: .
v_gene: TRBV18
d_gene: .
CDR3nt: TGTGCCAGCTCACAAGGGGGGGCCTTTTACGAGCAGTACTTC
CDR3aa: CASSQGGAFYEQYF

j_gene: TRBJ2-1
abundance: few
v_gene: TRBV30
d_gene: TRBD2
CDR3nt: TGTGCCCGTGATTACGGTAGCGGGAGGGCCGGCTCCTACAATGAGCAGTTCTTC
CDR3aa: CARDYGSGRAGSYNEQFF

j_gene: TRBJ1-5
abundance: .
v_gene: TRBV30
d_gene: .
CDR3nt: TGTGCCTGGAGTGACGGCTCGGGGAGCAATCAGCCCCAGCATTTT
CDR3aa: CAWSDGSGSNQPQHF

j_gene: TRBJ1-5
abundance: .
v_gene: TRBV6-1
d_gene: TRBD1
CDR3nt: TGTGCCAGCAGTGGTGGATTTACAGGGGCAAGGGTAGACCAGCATTTT
CDR3aa: CASSGGFTGARVDQHF

j_gene: TRBJ2-7
abundance: .
v_gene: TRBV29-1
d_gene: TRBD2
CDR3nt: TGCAGCGTCCTGGGAAGGGCGGGAGGGCCTCAGGATGAGCAGTACTTC
CDR3aa: CSVLGRAGGPQDEQYF

j_gene: TRBJ1-5
abundance: few
v_gene: TRBV2
d_gene: TRBD1
CDR3nt: TGTGCCAGCCTTCCGGGACAGGGCCCAGGGCCCCAGCATTTT
CDR3aa: CASLPGQGPGPQHF

j_gene: TRBJ1-1
abundance: .
v_gene: TRBV7-3
d_gene: .
CDR3nt: TGTGCCAGCAGCCGAAAGGGAGACACTGAAGCTTTCTTT
CDR3aa: CASSRKGDTEAFF

j_gene: TRBJ1-1
abundance: .
v_gene: TRBV30
d_gene: TRBD1
CDR3nt: TGTGCCTGGGTGAGGGGGCGGGCCACTGAAGCTTTCTTT
CDR3aa: CAWVRGRATEAFF

j_gene: TRBJ2-1
abundance: .
v_gene: TRBV25-1
d_gene: TRBD2
CDR3nt: TGTGCCAGCAGTGAATGGGGGAGTCCTAGCGGAGACAATGAGCAGTTCTTC
CDR3aa: CASSEWGSPSGDNEQFF

j_gene: TRBJ1-1
abundance: .
v_gene: TRBV7-8
d_gene: .
CDR3nt: TGTGCCAGCAGCCGAGGGGCTGACGGGCCGGGGGTTCGGGAAGCTTTCTTT
CDR3aa: CASSRGADGPGVREAFF

j_gene: TRBJ2-7
abundance: .
v_gene: TRBV2
d_gene: .
CDR3nt: TGTGCCAGCAGTGACTTGTTGACTAGCTCCTACGAGCAGTACTTC
CDR3aa: CASSDLLTSSYEQYF

j_gene: TRBJ2-3
abundance: .
v_gene: TRBV5-6
d_gene: .
CDR3nt: TGTGCCAGCAGCTCGGGGATGGAGTTAGATACGCAGTATTTT
CDR3aa: CASSSGMELDTQYF

j_gene: TRBJ2-3
abundance: .
v_gene: TRBV19
d_gene: .
CDR3nt: TGTGCCAGTAATCCCCTGGGGCCCACAGATACGCAGTATTTT
CDR3aa: CASNPLGPTDTQYF

j_gene: TRBJ1-4
abundance: .
v_gene: TRBV18
d_gene: TRBD1
CDR3nt: TGTGCCAGCTCACCAAGAACAGGGGGCGCGGGAGAAAAACTGTTTTTT
CDR3aa: CASSPRTGGAGEKLFF

j_gene: TRBJ2-7
abundance: .
v_gene: TRBV11-2
d_gene: .
CDR3nt: TGTGCCAGCAGCCCGTCCGAGTCCACCTACGAGCAGTACTTC
CDR3aa: CASSPSESTYEQYF

j_gene: TRBJ1-4
abundance: .
v_gene: TRBV5-6
d_gene: .
CDR3nt: TGTGCCAGCAGCCCGGGACAAACTGGGGAAAAACTGTTTTTT
CDR3aa: CASSPGQTGEKLFF

j_gene: TRBJ2-2
abundance: .
v_gene: TRBV29-1
d_gene: .
CDR3nt: TGCAGCGTTGAAACCCCAGGGGTCACAAACACCGGGGAGCTGTTTTTT
CDR3aa: CSVETPGVTNTGELFF

j_gene: TRBJ2-3
abundance: .
v_gene: TRBV14
d_gene: .
CDR3nt: TGTGCCAGCAGCCTCCCACTGGGAGACACAGATACGCAGTATTTT
CDR3aa: CASSLPLGDTDTQYF

j_gene: TRBJ2-1
abundance: .
v_gene: TRBV7-2
d_gene: TRBD2
CDR3nt: TGTGCCAGCAGCTTGGGATTTAGCGGGATCCTCTCCTACAATGAGCAGTTCTTC
CDR3aa: CASSLGFSGILSYNEQFF

j_gene: TRBJ1-4
abundance: .
v_gene: TRBV27
d_gene: .
CDR3nt: TGTGCCAGCAGTTTAACCAGGGGTGAAAAACTGTTTTTT
CDR3aa: CASSLTRGEKLFF

j_gene: TRBJ2-7
abundance: .
v_gene: TRBV2
d_gene: .
CDR3nt: TGTGCCAGCAGGCAGGGGACGGCCTACGAGCAGTACTTC
CDR3aa: CASRQGTAYEQYF

j_gene: TRBJ2-3
abundance: .
v_gene: TRBV7-7
d_gene: TRBD1
CDR3nt: TGTGCCAGCAGCTCAGGGACAGGGAGCACAGATACGCAGTATTTT
CDR3aa: CASSSGTGSTDTQYF